This T cell receptor beta chain is from a study of T cells after yellow fever vaccination. Study-wide context: Where fractions had low cell numbers, libraries were prepared from them with the SMART-Seq v4 Ultra Low Input RNA kit. Findings of the study overall: The study noted that FACS-sorted repertoires could contain abundant clonotypes contaminating from the bulk population. Reappearance after the booster was observed for most primary-vaccination clones (roughly 95% CD4, almost 90% CD8).

This clonotype was seen more than once but under ten times. Its antigen remains unknown. Germline V gene sequence: CDR1 MNHNS, CDR2 SASEGT. This CDR3 comprises 16 residues. Trimming cost V 0 bases and J 3 bases, with 15 bases left between them. Researchers made TCR cDNA using 5'RACE template switching, and this step added a universal primer site and UMIs. TCRdb re-derived calls from the 5' RACE reads in MiXCR, one entry per CDR3 protein. The sample holds some 600,000 distinct CDR3 sequences, 17% seen once. The chain couples TRBV6-1 to TRBJ2-7; possibly TRBD1 or TRBD2 for D (7 bases each). This TCR was recovered from a man between 18 and 29 years old who received the YFV17D yellow fever vaccine. The sample in question was PBMCs, obtained around 5 days after the first yellow fever vaccination. CDR3 residues: CASSEAGTAGFYEQYF. CDR3 bases: TGTGCCAGCAGTGAAGCCGGGACAGCGGGGTTCTACGAGCAGTACTTC.